This T cell receptor beta chain was captured in a study of T cell changes during pregnancy in multiple sclerosis. Sequenced by immunoSEQ multiplex PCR; TCRdb stores in-frame clones only, minus some. The table shows tens of thousands of clones, with about 94% occurring only once. The CDR3 extends over 16 amino acids. V shed 6 bases, J shed 4 bases, and the junction held 13 bases outside the gene matches. Germline CDR1 reads MDHEN; CDR2 reads SYDVKM. The source of this sequence is a female donor with multiple sclerosis, enrolled in a pregnancy study. The source was CD4+ T cells from peripheral blood mononuclear cells, collected in the second trimester of pregnancy. The chain couples TRBV28 to TRBJ1-2; TRBD1 aligns across 8 bases. The CDR3 sequence: CASSLGAGGVGYGYTF. CDR3 DNA: TGTGCCAGCAGCCTCGGGGCAGGGGGCGTCGGCTATGGCTACACCTTC.